This T cell receptor (beta chain) was sequenced during a study of blood T cell repertoires in COVID-19. Study in general: Material from acute and convalescent COVID-19 was sourced from the United States, Italy and Spain. The cDNA or gDNA used as material had been derived from T cells, B-cell-depleted T cells, or PBMCs.

The CDR3 has 13 amino acids. Germline V CDR1 and CDR2: ENHRY, SYGVKD. Trimming left V 4 bases short and J 2 bases short, with 7 bases between. Original methodology: How many nucleated cells were present was estimated from reference gene primer amplification. Only in-frame clones appear in the TCRdb table, and some are missing; sequencing was by immunoSEQ multiplex PCR. The V and J calls and clone size were taken over from that table, and D and trimming were inferred from the DNA. The table lists 200,000 to 300,000 clones, approximately 86% of them singletons. The sample consisted of peripheral blood. The V and J genes are TRBV10-3 and TRBJ2-3; the D is unclear. The origin of this receptor is a man aged 30-40 years with active or convalescent COVID-19. The CDR3, as DNA: TGTGCCATCAGTGCCAAATCCACAGATACGCAGTATTTT. Translating it yields CAISAKSTDTQYF.